The 15 T cell receptor beta chains below come from one sample, sequenced in a study of shared clonotypes between healthy human individuals. Only in-frame clones appear in the TCRdb table, and some are missing; sequencing was by immunoSEQ multiplex PCR. The sample records some 480,000 clones, roughly 85% being singletons. The sequenced material came from PBMCs. The receptors were gathered from a woman between 40 and 55 years old in good health. Some clones in this sample may be carry-over from other donors' samples.

In this sample, this clone turned up a few times. This sequence joins TRBV6-5 and TRBJ1-1, with D uncertain. The length of the CDR3 is 13 residues. Germline CDR1 and CDR2: MNHEY and SVGAGI. With 7 bases removed from V and 2 bases from J, the gap between germline ends came to 11 bases. The DNA of the CDR3 is TGTGCCAGCAACCCTGCAGGAAACACTGAAGCTTTCTTT. It is translated as CASNPAGNTEAFF.

The chain carries TRBV7-9 and TRBJ2-3, with D hard to call. The germline V and J ends were trimmed by 1 base and 5 bases, with 10 bases remaining between them. CDR1 is SEHNR and CDR2 is FQNEAQ in the germline V gene (reference sequence). The CDR3 loop spans 14 amino acids. The DNA of the CDR3 is TGTGCCAGCAGCTTAGTTCTGGGGTTAGATACGCAGTATTTT. Translated: CASSLVLGLDTQYF.

The V and J genes are TRBV18 and TRBJ2-5; D possibly corresponds to TRBD2 (5 bases). The ends were cut back, 6 bases at V and 7 bases at J, with 24 bases in the middle. Germline values: CDR1 KGHSH, CDR2 LQKENI. CDR3 length: 16 amino acids. CDR3 amino acids: CASSEGRRREIGTQYF. For the CDR3, the DNA is TGTGCCAGCTCGGAAGGCAGGAGGCGCGAAATAGGGACCCAGTACTTC.

The chain is built from TRBV14 and TRBJ2-7; TRBD1 is a possible D gene (6 bases). CDR1 is SGHDN and CDR2 is FVKESK in the germline V gene. V was clipped by 4 bases and J by 6 bases, with 16 bases between them. CDR3 length: 14 residues. The CDR3 reads CASSLGGSSGEQYF. Written as DNA, the CDR3 is TGTGCCAGCAGCCTAGGGGGTAGCTCGGGCGAGCAGTACTTC. Full variable domain (rest looked up from reference TRBV14 and TRBJ2-7): EAGVTQFPSHSVIEKGQTVTLRCDPISGHDNLYWYRRVMGKEIKFLLHFVKESKQDESGMPNNRFLAERTGGTYSTLKVQPAELEDSGVYFCASSLGGSSGEQYFGPGTRLTVT.

The chain has TRBV28 and TRBJ2-1; no definite D call. This CDR3 region has 11 residues. Per germline, CDR1 MDHEN and CDR2 SYDVKM. With 2 bases removed from V and 14 bases from J, the gap between germline ends came to 10 bases. DNA for the CDR3: TGTGCCAGCAGTTTAGGGCAGAGTAAGTTCTTC. It specifies CASSLGQSKFF.

In its sample, this clone was seen a few times. The chain carries TRBV14 and TRBJ2-1, with D unclear. V was clipped by 2 bases and J by 4 bases, with 9 bases between them. In germline, CDR1 is SGHDN, CDR2 FVKESK. The CDR3 has 14 residues. CDR3: CASSQNLQYNEQFF. CDR3 coding DNA: TGTGCCAGCAGCCAAAACCTACAGTACAATGAGCAGTTCTTC.

This clone occurred a few times. A much more abundant neighbour one base away suggests this may be a read error. The gene calls are TRBV30 and TRBJ1-2, with 9 bases identical to TRBD1. The germline V gene encodes CDR1 GTSNPN and CDR2 SVGIG (reference sequence). J was trimmed by 4 bases and V by 3 bases; bases with no gene match: 9. The CDR3 has 15 amino acids. The CDR3 DNA reads TGTGCCTGGAGCCGGGACAGGGATGGGGGCTATGGCTACACCTTC. Translating it yields CAWSRDRDGGYGYTF.

The J gene is TRBJ1-2, the V gene TRBV6-1, with 10 nucleotides matching TRBD1. CDR1 is MNHNS and CDR2 is SASEGT in the germline V gene. There are 15 residues in the CDR3. V trimming: 2 bases; J trimming: 5 bases; junction bases outside the gene matches: 5. The CDR3 region has the DNA TGTGCCAGCAGTGAACCGGGACAGGGGATATATGGCTACACCTTC. Its protein is CASSEPGQGIYGYTF.

The rearrangement uses TRBV4-2 and TRBJ2-3; 8 bases align to TRBD1. The CDR3 loop spans 14 amino acids. Germline V gives CDR1 LGHNA, CDR2 YNFKEQ. V lost 11 bases and J lost 3; bases outside the gene matches: 10. CDR3 region: CAAGGGTVTDTQYF. For the CDR3, the DNA is TGTGCCGCAGGGGGCGGTACCGTAACAGATACGCAGTATTTT.

This chain links TRBV5-6 with TRBJ2-7; 11 bases align to TRBD2. Per the germline V gene, CDR1 is SGHDT and CDR2 is YYEEEE. Trimming cost V 4 bases and J 5 bases; bases outside gene matches: 8. The length of the CDR3 is 15 residues. CDR3 nucleotides: TGTGCCAGCAGCCAAAAACTAGCGGGAGTGGACGAGCAGTACTTC. Translating gives CASSQKLAGVDEQYF.

The genes are TRBV7-9 and TRBJ2-1; D not resolved. Germline V gene data show CDR1 as SEHNR and CDR2 as FQNEAQ (reference sequence). Trimming took off 1 base at V and 3 bases at J, with 7 bases between the two ends. The CDR3 extends over 14 amino acids. CDR3 bases: TGTGCCAGCAGCTTAGGAAACTACTACAATGAGCAGTTCTTC. Its protein is CASSLGNYYNEQFF.

About this clone itself: A single base separates this from a much larger clone, so it may be a read error. The chain has TRBV27 and TRBJ1-1; unclear D gene. Trimming left V 4 bases short and J 1 base short, with 7 bases between. The CDR3 is made up of 13 amino acids. Germline assignment: CDR1 MNHEY and CDR2 SMNVEV (reference sequence). CDR3 protein: CASSSIGNTEAFF. The DNA for the CDR3 is TGTGCCAGCAGTTCCATCGGGAACACTGAAGCTTTCTTT.

This sequence joins TRBV9 and TRBJ2-2; 9 bases agree with TRBD2. The V segment lost 4 bases and the J segment 1 base; nucleotides outside the gene matches: 5. Per the germline V gene, CDR1 is SGDLS and CDR2 is YYNGEE. This CDR3 has 16 amino acids. The CDR3 bases are TGTGCCAGCAGCCCAAGACTAGCGGAGAACACCGGGGAGCTGTTTTTT. Translation: CASSPRLAENTGELFF. The full variable domain, completed using reference TRBV9 and TRBJ2-2, is DSGVTQTPKHLITATGQRVTLRCSPRSGDLSVYWYQQSLDQGLQFLIQYYNGEERAKGNILERFSAQQFPDLHSELNLSSLELGDSALYFCASSPRLAENTGELFFGEGSRLTVL.

The chain links TRBV19 to TRBJ2-5; 9 nucleotides line up with TRBD1. The CDR3 has 15 amino acids. Trimming took 10 bases from V and 4 from J; bases not matched to a gene: 13. Per germline, CDR1 LNHDA and CDR2 SQIVND (reference sequence). The CDR3 protein is CATQPGTGIRETQYF. Written as DNA, the CDR3 is TGTGCCACTCAGCCCGGGACAGGGATAAGAGAGACCCAGTACTTC.

This clone was counted a single time. The V call is TRBV5-8, the J call TRBJ1-2; D not certain. This CDR3 is 12 amino acids long. The V gene lost 7 bases and the J gene lost 3 bases, with 10 bases spanning the gap. Germline loops: CDR1 SGHTS, CDR2 YDEGEE. CDR3 protein: CASSREHYGYTF. CDR3 nucleotide sequence: TGTGCCAGCTCGCGGGAACACTATGGCTACACCTTC.